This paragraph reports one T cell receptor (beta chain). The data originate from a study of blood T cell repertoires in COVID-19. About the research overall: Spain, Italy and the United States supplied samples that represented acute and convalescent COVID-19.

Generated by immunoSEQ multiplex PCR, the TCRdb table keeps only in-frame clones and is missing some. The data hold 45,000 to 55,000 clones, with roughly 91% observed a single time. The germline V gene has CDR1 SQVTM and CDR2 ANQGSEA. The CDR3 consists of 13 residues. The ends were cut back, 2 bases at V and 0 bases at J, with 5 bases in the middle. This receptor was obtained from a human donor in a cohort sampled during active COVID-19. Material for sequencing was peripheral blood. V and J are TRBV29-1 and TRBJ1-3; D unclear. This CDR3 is CSVEFSSGNTIYF. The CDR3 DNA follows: TGCAGCGTTGAATTTAGCTCTGGAAACACCATATATTTT.